This T cell receptor beta chain derives from a study of CD8 T cells in Susac syndrome. TCR beta from blood CD8+ and CD4+ T cells was sequenced. Bulk CD8+ and CD4+ cells came from magnetic negative isolation; CD8+ TEMRA by FACS. RNA was extracted with the RNeasy kit, and a quantity of about 0.45 to 1 ug was reverse transcribed using random hexamers. By means of immunoSEQ multiplex PCR, TCR beta CDR3 spanning 54 Vbeta and 13 Jbeta underwent amplification. TCRdb processed the immunoSEQ multiplex PCR reads anew with MiXCR; each CDR3 protein has one entry. The sample carries roughly 200,000 distinct CDR3 sequences, 85% to 95% recorded once. Trimming took off 2 bases at V and 0 bases at J, with 22 bases between the two ends. The V gene's germline CDR1 is DFQATT and CDR2 SNEGSKA (reference sequence). The CDR3 extends over 19 amino acids.

The V call is TRBV20-1, the J call TRBJ1-4; D is ambiguous. The specimen sequenced was CD4+ T cells from PBMCs. The clonotype comes from a human donor in good health. CDR3 sequence: CSARPSAAVRLATNEKLFF. The CDR3 DNA follows: TGCAGTGCTAGACCTTCGGCGGCCGTCCGACTTGCAACTAATGAAAAACTGTTTTTT.